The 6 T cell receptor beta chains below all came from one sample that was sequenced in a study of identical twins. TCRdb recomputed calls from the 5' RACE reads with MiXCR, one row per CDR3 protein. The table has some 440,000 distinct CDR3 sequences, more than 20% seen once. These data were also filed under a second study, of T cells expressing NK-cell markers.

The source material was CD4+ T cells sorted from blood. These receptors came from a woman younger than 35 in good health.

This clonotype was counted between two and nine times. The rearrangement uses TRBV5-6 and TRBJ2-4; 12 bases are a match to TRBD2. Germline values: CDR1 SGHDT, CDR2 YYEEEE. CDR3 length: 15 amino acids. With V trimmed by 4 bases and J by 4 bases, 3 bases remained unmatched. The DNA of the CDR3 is TGTGCCAGCAGCCCGACTAGCGGGGGTAAAAACATTCAGTACTTC. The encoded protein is CASSPTSGGKNIQYF.

CDR3 bases: TGCAGTGCTAGTCCCCGGGGGGACGAGCAGTACTTC. Its translation is CSASPRGDEQYF. This rearrangement joins TRBV20-1 to TRBJ2-7; 7 bases agree with TRBD2. There are 12 residues in the CDR3. The germline V gene encodes CDR1 DFQATT and CDR2 SNEGSKA (reference sequence). The V gene end was trimmed by 3 bases and the J gene end by 5 bases; junction bases not matched to a gene: 4.

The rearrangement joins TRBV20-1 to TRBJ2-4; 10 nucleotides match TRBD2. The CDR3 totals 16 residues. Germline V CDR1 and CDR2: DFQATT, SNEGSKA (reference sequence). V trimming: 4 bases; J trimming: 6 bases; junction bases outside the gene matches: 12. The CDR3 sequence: CSATAGGPKLGNIQYF. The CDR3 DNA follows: TGCAGTGCTACAGCGGGAGGGCCAAAGTTGGGAAACATTCAGTACTTC.

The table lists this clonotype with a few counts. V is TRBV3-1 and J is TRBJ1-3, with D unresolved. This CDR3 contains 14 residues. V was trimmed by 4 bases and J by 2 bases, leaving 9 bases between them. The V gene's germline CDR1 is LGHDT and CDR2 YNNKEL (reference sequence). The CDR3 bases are TGTGCCAGCAGCCCCACCATCGCTGGAAACACCATATATTTT. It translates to CASSPTIAGNTIYF.

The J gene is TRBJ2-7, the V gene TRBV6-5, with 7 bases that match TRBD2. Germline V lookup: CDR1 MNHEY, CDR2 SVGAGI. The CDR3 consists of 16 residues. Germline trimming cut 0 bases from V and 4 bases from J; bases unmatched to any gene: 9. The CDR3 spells CASSYSSTSGEYEQYF. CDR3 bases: TGTGCCAGCAGTTACTCGAGTACGAGCGGGGAGTACGAGCAGTACTTC.

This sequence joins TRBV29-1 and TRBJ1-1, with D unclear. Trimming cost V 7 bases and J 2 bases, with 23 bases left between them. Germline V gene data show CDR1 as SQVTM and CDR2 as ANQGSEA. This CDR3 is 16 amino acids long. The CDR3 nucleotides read TGCAGCGCATTGTTGGCCCCGTGGTTGGTTAACACTGAAGCTTTCTTT. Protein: CSALLAPWLVNTEAFF.